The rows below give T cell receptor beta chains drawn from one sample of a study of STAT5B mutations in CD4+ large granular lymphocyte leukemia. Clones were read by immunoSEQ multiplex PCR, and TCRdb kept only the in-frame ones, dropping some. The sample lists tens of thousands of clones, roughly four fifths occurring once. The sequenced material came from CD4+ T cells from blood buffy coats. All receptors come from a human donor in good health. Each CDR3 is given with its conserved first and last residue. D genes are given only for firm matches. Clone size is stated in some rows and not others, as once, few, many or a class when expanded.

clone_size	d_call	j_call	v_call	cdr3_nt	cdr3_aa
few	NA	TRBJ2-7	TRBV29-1	TGCAGCGTGGCAGGGTATGAAGAGCAGTACTTC	CSVAGYEEQYF
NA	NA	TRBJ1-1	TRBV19	TGTGCCAGTAAAGAGAGCATGAACACTGAAGCTTTCTTT	CASKESMNTEAFF
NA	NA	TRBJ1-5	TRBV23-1	TGCGCCAGCAGTCCAGGGTACCGACAGCGCAATCAGCCCCAGCATTTT	CASSPGYRQRNQPQHF
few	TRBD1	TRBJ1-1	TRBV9	TGTGCCAGCACGGGTCACAGGGGCGGTGAAGCTTTCTTT	CASTGHRGGEAFF
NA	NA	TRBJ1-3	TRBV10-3	TGTGCCATCAGTGATGGGACAACTGGAAACACCATATATTTT	CAISDGTTGNTIYF
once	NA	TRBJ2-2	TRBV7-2	TGTGCCAGCAGCTTATATGCGGGGGCCAACACCGGGGAGCTGTTTTTT	CASSLYAGANTGELFF
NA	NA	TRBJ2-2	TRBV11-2	TGTGCCAGCAGCTCGAGCAGGGCGCCGAACACCGGGGAGCTGTTTTTT	CASSSSRAPNTGELFF
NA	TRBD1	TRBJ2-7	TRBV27	TGTGCCAGCAGTGCACACAGGGGCGACTACGAGCAGTACTTC	CASSAHRGDYEQYF
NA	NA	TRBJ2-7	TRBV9	TGTGCCAGCAGCCGAGGCAGGGCCTCCTACGAGCAGTACTTC	CASSRGRASYEQYF
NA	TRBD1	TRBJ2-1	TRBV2	TGTGCCAGCAGTACGGGACAGGGGTCCTACAATGAGCAGTTCTTC	CASSTGQGSYNEQFF
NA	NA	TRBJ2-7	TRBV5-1	TGCGCCAGCAGCTTCATGGGGGCCCCCTACGAGCAGTACTTC	CASSFMGAPYEQYF
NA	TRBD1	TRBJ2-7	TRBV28	TGTGCCAGCAGAGCACCGGGACAGGCCTACGAGCAGTACTTC	CASRAPGQAYEQYF
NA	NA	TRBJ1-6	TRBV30	TGTGCCTGGAGTCCCAAAGGACAGCTAAATTCACCCCTCCACTTT	CAWSPKGQLNSPLHF